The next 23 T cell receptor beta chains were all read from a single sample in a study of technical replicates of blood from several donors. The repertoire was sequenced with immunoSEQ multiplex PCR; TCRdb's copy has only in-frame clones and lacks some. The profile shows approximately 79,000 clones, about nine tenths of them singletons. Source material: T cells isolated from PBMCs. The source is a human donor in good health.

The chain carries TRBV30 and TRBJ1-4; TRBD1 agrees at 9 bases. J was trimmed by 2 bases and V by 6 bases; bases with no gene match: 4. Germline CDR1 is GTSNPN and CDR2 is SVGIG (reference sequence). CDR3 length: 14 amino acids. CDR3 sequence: CACYRGLTNEKLFF. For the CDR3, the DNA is TGTGCCTGCTACAGGGGGCTCACTAATGAAAAACTGTTTTTT.

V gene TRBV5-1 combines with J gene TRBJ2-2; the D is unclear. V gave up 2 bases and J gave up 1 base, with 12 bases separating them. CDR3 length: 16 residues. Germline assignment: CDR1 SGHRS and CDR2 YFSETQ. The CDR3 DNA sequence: TGCGCCAGCAGCTTATTTCTTTCGGGGAACACCGGGGAGCTGTTTTTT. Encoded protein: CASSLFLSGNTGELFF.

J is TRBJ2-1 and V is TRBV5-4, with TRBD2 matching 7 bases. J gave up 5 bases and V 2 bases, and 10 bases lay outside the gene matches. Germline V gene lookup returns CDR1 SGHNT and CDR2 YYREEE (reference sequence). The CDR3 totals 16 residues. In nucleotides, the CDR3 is TGTGCCAGCAGCTTCGGTGGGGCTAGCGGTAACAATGAGCAGTTCTTC. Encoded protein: CASSFGGASGNNEQFF.

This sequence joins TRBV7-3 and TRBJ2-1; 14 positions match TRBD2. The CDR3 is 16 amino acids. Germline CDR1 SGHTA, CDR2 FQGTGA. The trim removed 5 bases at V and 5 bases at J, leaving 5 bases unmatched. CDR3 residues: CASSGGTSGRHNEQFF. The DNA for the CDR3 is TGTGCCAGCAGCGGAGGGACTAGCGGGAGACACAATGAGCAGTTCTTC. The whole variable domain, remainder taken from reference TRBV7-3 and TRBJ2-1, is GAGVSQTPSNKVTEKGKYVELRCDPISGHTALYWYRQSLGQGPEFLIYFQGTGAADDSGLPNDRFFAVRPEGSVSTLKIQRTERGDSAVYLCASSGGTSGRHNEQFFGPGTRLTVL.

The CDR3 loop reads CASSLTGDNEQFF. The CDR3 coding sequence is TGTGCCAGCAGCTTGACAGGAGACAATGAGCAGTTCTTC. This chain connects TRBV5-4 to TRBJ2-1, with D possibly TRBD1 on 5 matching bases. The CDR3 is 13 amino acids. Germline V gene lookup returns CDR1 SGHNT and CDR2 YYREEE (reference sequence). The germline V and J ends were trimmed by 1 base and 5 bases, with 7 bases remaining between them.

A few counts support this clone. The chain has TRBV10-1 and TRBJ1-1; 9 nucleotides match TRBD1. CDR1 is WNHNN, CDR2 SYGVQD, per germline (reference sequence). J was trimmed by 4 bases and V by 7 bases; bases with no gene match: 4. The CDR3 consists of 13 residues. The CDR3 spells CASKRQGGTEAFF. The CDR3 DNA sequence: TGCGCCAGCAAAAGACAGGGGGGCACTGAAGCTTTCTTT.

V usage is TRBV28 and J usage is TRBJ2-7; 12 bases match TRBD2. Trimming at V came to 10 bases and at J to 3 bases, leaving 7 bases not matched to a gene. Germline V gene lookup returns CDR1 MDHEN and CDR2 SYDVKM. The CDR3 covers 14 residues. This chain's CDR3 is CATRLAGAFYEQYF. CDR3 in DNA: TGTGCCACCCGACTAGCGGGAGCCTTCTACGAGCAGTACTTC.

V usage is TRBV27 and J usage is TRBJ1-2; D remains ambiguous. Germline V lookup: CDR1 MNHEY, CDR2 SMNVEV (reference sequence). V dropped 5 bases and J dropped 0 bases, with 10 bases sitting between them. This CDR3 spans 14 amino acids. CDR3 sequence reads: CASSPYYANYGYTF. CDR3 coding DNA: TGTGCCAGCAGTCCCTATTATGCTAACTATGGCTACACCTTC.

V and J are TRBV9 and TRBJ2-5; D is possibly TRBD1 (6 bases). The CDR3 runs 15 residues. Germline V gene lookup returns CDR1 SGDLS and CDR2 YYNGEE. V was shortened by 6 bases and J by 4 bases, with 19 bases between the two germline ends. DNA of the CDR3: TGTGCCAGCACCAGTAGAGAGGGGGTGGGAGAGACCCAGTACTTC. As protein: CASTSREGVGETQYF. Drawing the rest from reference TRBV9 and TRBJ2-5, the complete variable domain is DSGVTQTPKHLITATGQRVTLRCSPRSGDLSVYWYQQSLDQGLQFLIQYYNGEERAKGNILERFSAQQFPDLHSELNLSSLELGDSALYFCASTSREGVGETQYFGPGTRLLVL.

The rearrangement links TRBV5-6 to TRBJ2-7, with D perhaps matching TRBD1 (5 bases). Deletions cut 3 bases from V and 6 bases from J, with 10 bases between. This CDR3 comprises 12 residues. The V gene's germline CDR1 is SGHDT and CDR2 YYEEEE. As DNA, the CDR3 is TGTGCCAGCAGCTATCAGGGAACCGAGCAGTACTTC. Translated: CASSYQGTEQYF.

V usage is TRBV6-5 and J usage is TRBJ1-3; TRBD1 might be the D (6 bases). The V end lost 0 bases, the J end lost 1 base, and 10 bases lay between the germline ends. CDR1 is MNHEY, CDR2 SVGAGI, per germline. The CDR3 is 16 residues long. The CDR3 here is CASSYSFQGSGNTIYF. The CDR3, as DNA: TGTGCCAGCAGTTACTCTTTTCAGGGGTCTGGAAACACCATATATTTT.

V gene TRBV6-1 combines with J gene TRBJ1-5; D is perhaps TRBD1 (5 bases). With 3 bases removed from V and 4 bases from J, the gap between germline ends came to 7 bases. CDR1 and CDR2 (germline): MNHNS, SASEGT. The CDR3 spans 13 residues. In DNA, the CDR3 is TGTGCCAGCAGTGACAGGGAAAATCAGCCCCAGCATTTT. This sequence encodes CASSDRENQPQHF.

The CDR3 here is CASSGDSLLGYTF. CDR3 nucleotides: TGCGCCAGCAGCGGGGACAGCCTCCTCGGCTACACCTTC. This chain uses TRBV5-1 with TRBJ1-2; 7 nucleotides agree with TRBD1. The CDR3 extends over 13 amino acids. With V trimmed by 4 bases and J by 8 bases, 8 bases remained unmatched. CDR1 and CDR2 (germline): SGHRS, YFSETQ. Complete variable domain (other parts from reference TRBV5-1 and TRBJ1-2): KAGVTQTPRYLIKTRGQQVTLSCSPISGHRSVSWYQQTPGQGLQFLFEYFSETQRNKGNFPGRFSGRQFSNSRSEMNVSTLELGDSALYLCASSGDSLLGYTFGSGTRLTVV.

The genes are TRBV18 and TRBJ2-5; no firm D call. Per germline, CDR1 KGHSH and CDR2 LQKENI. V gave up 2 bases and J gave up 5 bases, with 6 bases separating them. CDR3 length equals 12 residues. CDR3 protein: CASSPTLETQYF. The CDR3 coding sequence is TGTGCCAGCTCACCAACTCTGGAGACCCAGTACTTC.

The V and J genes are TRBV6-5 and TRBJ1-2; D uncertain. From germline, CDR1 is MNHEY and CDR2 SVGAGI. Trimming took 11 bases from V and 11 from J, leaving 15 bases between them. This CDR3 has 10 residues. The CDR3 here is CAVRAGSYTF. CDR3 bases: TGTGCCGTTCGAGCCGGGAGTTACACCTTC.

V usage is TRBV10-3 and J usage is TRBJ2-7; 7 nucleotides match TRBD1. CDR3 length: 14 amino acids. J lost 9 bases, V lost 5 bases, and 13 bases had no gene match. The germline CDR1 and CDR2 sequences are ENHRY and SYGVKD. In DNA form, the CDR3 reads TGTGCCATCAGTAAGTTCGGACAGGAAAGGTGGCAGTACTTC. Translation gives CAISKFGQERWQYF.

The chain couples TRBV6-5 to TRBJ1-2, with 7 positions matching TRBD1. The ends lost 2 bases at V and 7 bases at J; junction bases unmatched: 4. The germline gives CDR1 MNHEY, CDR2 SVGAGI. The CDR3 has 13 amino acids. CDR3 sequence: CASSYRTGGGYTF. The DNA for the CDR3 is TGTGCCAGCAGTTACCGGACAGGCGGTGGCTACACCTTC.

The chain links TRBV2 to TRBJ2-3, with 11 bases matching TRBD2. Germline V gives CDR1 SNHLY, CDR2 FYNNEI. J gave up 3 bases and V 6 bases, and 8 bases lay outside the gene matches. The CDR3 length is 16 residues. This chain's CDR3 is CASSELAGVVTDTQYF. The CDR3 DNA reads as TGTGCCAGCAGCGAACTAGCGGGAGTAGTAACAGATACGCAGTATTTT.

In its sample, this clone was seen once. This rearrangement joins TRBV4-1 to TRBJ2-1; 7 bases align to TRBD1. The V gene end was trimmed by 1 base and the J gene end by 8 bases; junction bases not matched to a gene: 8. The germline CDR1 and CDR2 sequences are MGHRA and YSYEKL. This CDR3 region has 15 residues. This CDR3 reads CASSQGTGSRDEQFF. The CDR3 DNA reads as TGCGCCAGCAGCCAAGGGACAGGCTCGAGGGATGAGCAGTTCTTC.

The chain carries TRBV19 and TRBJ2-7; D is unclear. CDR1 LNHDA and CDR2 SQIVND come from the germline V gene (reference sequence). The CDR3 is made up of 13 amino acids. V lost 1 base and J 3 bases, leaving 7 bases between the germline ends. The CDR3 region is CASSIASGYEQYF. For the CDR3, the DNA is TGTGCCAGTAGTATAGCCAGTGGCTACGAGCAGTACTTC.

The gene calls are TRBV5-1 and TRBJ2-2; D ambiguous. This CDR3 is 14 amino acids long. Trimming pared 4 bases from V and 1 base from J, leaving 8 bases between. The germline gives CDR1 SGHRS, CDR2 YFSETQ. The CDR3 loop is CASSTPQNTGELFF. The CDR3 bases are TGCGCCAGCAGCACACCGCAGAACACCGGGGAGCTGTTTTTT.

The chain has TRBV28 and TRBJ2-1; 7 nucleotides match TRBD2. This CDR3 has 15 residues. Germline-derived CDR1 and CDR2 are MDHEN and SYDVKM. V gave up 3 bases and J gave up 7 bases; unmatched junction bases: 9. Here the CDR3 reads CASSFLAGALNEQFF. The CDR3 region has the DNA TGTGCCAGCAGTTTTCTGGCGGGAGCCTTGAATGAGCAGTTCTTC. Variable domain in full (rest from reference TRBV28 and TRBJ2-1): DVKVTQSSRYLVKRTGEKVFLECVQDMDHENMFWYRQDPGLGLRLIYFSYDVKMKEKGDIPEGYSVSREKKERFSLILESASTNQTSMYLCASSFLAGALNEQFFGPGTRLTVL.

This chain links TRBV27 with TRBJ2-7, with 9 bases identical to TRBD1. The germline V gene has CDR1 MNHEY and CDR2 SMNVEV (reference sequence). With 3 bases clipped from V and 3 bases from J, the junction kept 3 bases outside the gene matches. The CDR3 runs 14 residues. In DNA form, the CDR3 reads TGTGCCAGCAGTTTCCGGACAGGGGTCTACGAGCAGTACTTC. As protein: CASSFRTGVYEQYF.